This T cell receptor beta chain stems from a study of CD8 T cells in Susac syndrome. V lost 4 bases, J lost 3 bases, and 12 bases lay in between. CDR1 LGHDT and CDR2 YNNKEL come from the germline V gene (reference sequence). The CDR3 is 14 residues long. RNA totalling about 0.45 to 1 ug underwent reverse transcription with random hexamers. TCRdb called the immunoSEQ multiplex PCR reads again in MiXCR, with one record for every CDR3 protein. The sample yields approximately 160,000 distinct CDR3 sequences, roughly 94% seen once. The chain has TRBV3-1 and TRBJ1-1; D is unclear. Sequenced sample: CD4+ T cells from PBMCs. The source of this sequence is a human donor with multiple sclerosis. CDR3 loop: CASSRGNGDTEAFF. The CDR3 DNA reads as TGTGCCAGCAGCCGAGGGAACGGGGACACTGAAGCTTTCTTT.